The 2 T cell receptor beta chains reported below all come from one sample, sequenced in a study of cytomegalovirus exposure and HLA in healthy donors. Sequencing was performed with immunoSEQ multiplex PCR; in TCRdb, only in-frame clones are kept and a portion is missing. The sample lists 40,000 to 55,000 clones; roughly 93% were seen once. Sequenced: PBMCs. These receptors all come from a woman between 18 and 29 years old in good health and CMV-seronegative.

The chain couples TRBV5-4 to TRBJ2-3; 9 bases line up with TRBD2. There are 16 residues in the CDR3. V dropped 6 bases and J dropped 0; count of bases not matched to a gene: 8. Germline-derived CDR1 and CDR2 are SGHNT and YYREEE (reference sequence). CDR3 loop: CASTIGTSRSTDTQYF. The CDR3 region has the DNA TGTGCCAGCACCATCGGGACTAGCCGTAGCACAGATACGCAGTATTTT.

This clone is deemed medium-sized. Additional DNA sequences in this sample encode the identical CDR3. V usage is TRBV4-2 and J usage is TRBJ2-6; TRBD2 matches 7 bases. Per germline, CDR1 LGHNA and CDR2 YNFKEQ. CDR3 length: 16 residues. The V segment lost 0 bases and the J segment 2 bases; nucleotides outside the gene matches: 1. The CDR3 loop reads CASSQDGGAGANVLTF. CDR3 nucleotides: TGTGCCAGCAGCCAAGATGGGGGGGCTGGGGCCAACGTCCTGACTTTC.